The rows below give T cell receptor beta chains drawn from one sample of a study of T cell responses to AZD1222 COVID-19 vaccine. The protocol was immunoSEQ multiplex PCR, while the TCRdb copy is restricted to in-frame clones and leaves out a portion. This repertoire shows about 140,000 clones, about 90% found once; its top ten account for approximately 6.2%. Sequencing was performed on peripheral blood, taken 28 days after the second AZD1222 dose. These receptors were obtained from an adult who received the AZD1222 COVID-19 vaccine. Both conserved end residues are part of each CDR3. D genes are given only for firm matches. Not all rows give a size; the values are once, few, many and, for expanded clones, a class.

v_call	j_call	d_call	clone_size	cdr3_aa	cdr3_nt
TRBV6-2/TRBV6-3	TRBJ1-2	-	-	CASSQTESSGYTF	TGTGCCAGCAGCCAGACAGAGTCAAGTGGCTACACCTTC
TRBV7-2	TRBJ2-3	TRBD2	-	CASSLRLAGVRYTDTQYF	TGTGCCAGCAGCTTAAGACTAGCGGGGGTCAGGTACACAGATACGCAGTATTTT
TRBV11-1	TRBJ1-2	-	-	CASSLAAGNTNYGYTF	TGTGCCAGCAGCTTAGCGGCAGGAAATACTAACTATGGCTACACCTTC
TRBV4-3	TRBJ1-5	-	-	CASSQDLLQSREPQHF	TGCGCCAGCAGCCAAGATTTGTTGCAGAGTCGGGAGCCCCAGCATTTT
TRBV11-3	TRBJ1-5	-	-	CASSLVLQMNQPQHF	TGTGCCAGCAGCTTAGTACTGCAGATGAATCAGCCCCAGCATTTT
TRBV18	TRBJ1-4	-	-	CASSPQIGEKLFF	TGTGCCAGCTCACCACAGATTGGTGAAAAACTGTTTTTT
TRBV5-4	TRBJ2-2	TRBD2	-	CASSLTSGRPGELFF	TGTGCCAGCAGCTTGACTAGCGGGAGGCCCGGGGAGCTGTTTTTT
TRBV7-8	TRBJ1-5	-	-	CASSLLRGGNQPQHF	TGTGCCAGCAGCTTATTACGGGGGGGCAATCAGCCCCAGCATTTT
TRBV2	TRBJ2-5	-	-	CASSNRLDQETQYF	TGTGCCAGCAGCAATAGACTAGACCAAGAGACCCAGTACTTC
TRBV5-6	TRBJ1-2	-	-	CASSRSYGYTF	TGTGCCAGCAGCAGGAGCTATGGCTACACCTTC
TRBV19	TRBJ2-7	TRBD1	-	CASSISGTGPYEQYF	TGTGCCAGTAGTATCTCGGGGACAGGCCCCTACGAGCAGTACTTC
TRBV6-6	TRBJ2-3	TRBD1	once	CANSPGGASTDTQYF	TGTGCCAACTCGCCAGGGGGCGCAAGCACAGATACGCAGTATTTT
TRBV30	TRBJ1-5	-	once	CAWGGQQGNQPQHF	TGTGCCTGGGGAGGACAGCAGGGCAATCAGCCCCAGCATTTT
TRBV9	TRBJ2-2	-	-	CASSVALTNTGELFF	TGTGCCAGCAGCGTAGCACTGACGAACACCGGGGAGCTGTTTTTT
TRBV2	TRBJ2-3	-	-	CASSESFEDADTQYF	TGTGCCAGCAGTGAATCTTTTGAGGATGCAGATACGCAGTATTTT
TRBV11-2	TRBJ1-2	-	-	CASSPGGAGHYGYTF	TGTGCCAGCAGCCCTGGTGGTGCAGGGCACTATGGCTACACCTTC
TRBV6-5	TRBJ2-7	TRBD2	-	CASRLAGGTYEQYF	TGTGCCAGCAGACTAGCGGGGGGCACCTACGAGCAGTACTTC
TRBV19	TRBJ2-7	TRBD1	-	CASSSGQGVAYEQYF	TGTGCCAGTAGTTCCGGACAGGGGGTTGCCTACGAGCAGTACTTC
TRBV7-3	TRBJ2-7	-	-	CASSPTGSSYEQYF	TGTGCCAGCAGTCCGACTGGGAGCTCCTACGAGCAGTACTTC
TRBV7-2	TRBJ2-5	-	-	CASSLFPGGEGETQYF	TGTGCCAGCAGCTTATTCCCAGGGGGGGAAGGAGAGACCCAGTACTTC
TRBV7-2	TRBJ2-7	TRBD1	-	CASSLQGAYEQYF	TGTGCCAGCAGCTTACAGGGGGCGTACGAGCAGTACTTC
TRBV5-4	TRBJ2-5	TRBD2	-	CASSLEAGIQETQYF	TGTGCCAGCAGCTTGGAAGCGGGAATACAAGAGACCCAGTACTTC
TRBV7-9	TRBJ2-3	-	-	CASNAQTADTQYF	TGTGCCAGCAATGCCCAGACCGCAGATACGCAGTATTTT
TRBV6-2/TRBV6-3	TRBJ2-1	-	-	CASSNVEQFF	TGTGCCAGCAGCAACGTTGAGCAGTTCTTC
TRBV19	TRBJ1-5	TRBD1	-	CASSTQTGDNQPQHF	TGTGCCAGTAGTACCCAAACAGGGGACAATCAGCCCCAGCATTTT
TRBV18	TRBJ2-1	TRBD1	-	CASSPPWDSSYNEQFF	TGTGCCAGCTCACCACCGTGGGACAGCTCCTACAATGAGCAGTTCTTC
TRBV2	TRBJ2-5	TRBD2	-	CASQIMGLQETQYF	TGTGCCAGCCAAATAATGGGACTACAAGAGACCCAGTACTTC
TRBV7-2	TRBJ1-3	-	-	CASSPDRSSGNTIYF	TGTGCCAGCAGCCCCGACAGGAGCTCTGGAAACACCATATATTTT
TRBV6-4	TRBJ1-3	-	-	CASSETTGHGPGNTIYF	TGTGCCAGCAGTGAAACCACAGGGCACGGGCCTGGAAACACCATATATTTT
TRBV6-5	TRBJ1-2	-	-	CASRPPGIPPGGYTF	TGTGCCAGCAGGCCACCCGGGATACCGCCTGGTGGCTACACCTTC
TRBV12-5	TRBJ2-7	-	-	CASGLDQGYEQYF	TGTGCTAGTGGTTTGGATCAGGGCTACGAGCAGTACTTC
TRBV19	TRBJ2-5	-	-	CASSSRVGRGQETQYF	TGTGCCAGTAGTTCTCGGGTGGGCAGGGGACAAGAGACCCAGTACTTC
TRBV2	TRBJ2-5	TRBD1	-	CAGGDRVGETQYF	TGTGCCGGGGGGGACAGGGTTGGAGAGACCCAGTACTTC
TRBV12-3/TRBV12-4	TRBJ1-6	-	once	CASREDGNSPLHF	TGTGCCAGCAGGGAGGACGGCAATTCACCCCTCCACTTT
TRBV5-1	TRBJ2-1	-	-	CASSLASGGGEQFF	TGCGCCAGCAGCTTGGCCAGTGGGGGCGGCGAGCAGTTCTTC
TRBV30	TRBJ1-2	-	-	CAWRTRLYGYTF	TGTGCCTGGAGAACAAGGCTCTATGGCTACACCTTC
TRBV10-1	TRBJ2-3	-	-	CATGDLTDTQYF	TGCGCCACCGGGGACCTCACAGATACGCAGTATTTT
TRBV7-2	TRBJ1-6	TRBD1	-	CASSLEAGGFRSPLHF	TGTGCCAGCAGCTTAGAAGCAGGGGGCTTCCGCTCACCCCTCCACTTT
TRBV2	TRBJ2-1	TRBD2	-	CASSEALELAGDNEQFF	TGTGCCAGCAGTGAAGCGCTCGAACTAGCGGGAGACAATGAGCAGTTCTTC
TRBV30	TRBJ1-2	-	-	CAWSMTYGYTF	TGTGCCTGGAGTATGACCTATGGCTACACCTTC
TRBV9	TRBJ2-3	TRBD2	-	CASSVLSPGGYSTDTQYF	TGTGCCAGCAGCGTACTAAGCCCGGGAGGTTATAGCACAGATACGCAGTATTTT
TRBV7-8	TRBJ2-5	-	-	CASSLGPIQETQYF	TGTGCCAGCAGCTTAGGGCCCATCCAAGAGACCCAGTACTTC
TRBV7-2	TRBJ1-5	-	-	CASSSARGEGWNQPQHF	TGTGCCAGCAGCTCGGCAAGGGGCGAGGGGTGGAATCAGCCCCAGCATTTT
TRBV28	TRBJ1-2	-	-	CASSSSFGGLNYGYTF	TGTGCCAGCAGTTCATCCTTCGGGGGTCTTAACTATGGCTACACCTTC
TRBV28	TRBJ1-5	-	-	CASSPPLWGGDQPQHF	TGTGCCAGCAGCCCTCCTCTATGGGGCGGGGATCAGCCCCAGCATTTT
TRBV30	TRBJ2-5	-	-	CAWSRPPVETQYF	TGTGCCTGGAGCCGCCCGCCCGTGGAGACCCAGTACTTC
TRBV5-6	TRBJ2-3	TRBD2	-	CASSLQTSGGSTDTQYF	TGTGCCAGCAGCTTGCAGACTAGCGGGGGTAGCACAGATACGCAGTATTTT
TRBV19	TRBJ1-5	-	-	CASSIPLGPNQPQHF	TGTGCCAGTAGCATCCCCCTCGGTCCCAATCAGCCCCAGCATTTT
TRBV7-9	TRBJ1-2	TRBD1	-	CASSHSYRGGGHTF	TGTGCCAGCAGCCACAGTTACAGGGGAGGTGGCCACACCTTC
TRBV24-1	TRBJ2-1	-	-	CATSGKTGDRSYNEQFF	TGTGCCACCAGTGGCAAAACTGGTGATCGCTCCTACAATGAGCAGTTCTTC
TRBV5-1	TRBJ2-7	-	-	CASSLAGQTYEQYF	TGCGCCAGCAGCTTGGCCGGGCAAACCTACGAGCAGTACTTC
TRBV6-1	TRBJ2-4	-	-	CASSERRRMGNSKNIQYF	TGTGCCAGCAGTGAACGGAGGAGAATGGGTAATTCCAAAAACATTCAGTACTTC
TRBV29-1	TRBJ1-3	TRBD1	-	CSGMTGGRDTIYF	TGCAGCGGTATGACAGGGGGCAGAGACACCATATATTTT